This TCR beta chain was obtained from a study of T-cell reconstitution after alpha-beta-depleted transplantation in children. Study-wide results and caveats: Expanded clones from the graft, numbering several hundred, reportedly supplied alpha-beta T cells about two months after transplant. Some patients owed their high day-60 TCRbeta diversity to surviving recipient T cells and thymic progenitors. Newly generated T cells supplied most T-cell counts and diversity one year post-transplant.

This sample's TCRbeta library carried unique molecular identifier barcodes. MiXCR, applied by TCRdb to the PCR reads, yields one record per CDR3 protein. The sample records hundreds of thousands of distinct CDR3 sequences, 13% being singletons. Regarding this clonotype: The antigen is not known.

The CDR3 consists of 13 residues. Germline CDR1 ENHRY, CDR2 SYGVKD. The V segment lost 10 bases and the J segment 5 bases; nucleotides outside the gene matches: 10. The TCR comes from a girl aged 2 to 10 with congenital amegakaryocytic thrombocytopenia, due to receive a stem cell transplant. The sample consisted of PBMCs, taken before TCRalphabeta/CD19-depleted stem cell transplant. The V call is TRBV10-3, the J call TRBJ2-5, with 7 nucleotides matching TRBD1. DNA of the CDR3: TGTGCCACCGGCTACAGGGGAGCGGAGACCCAGTACTTC. Its translation: CATGYRGAETQYF.